This T cell receptor beta chain was captured in a study of cytomegalovirus exposure and HLA in healthy donors. The wider study: A later analysis reported the 100 to 150 validation repertoires used the same platform as the 666 first-cohort repertoires. General study results and limits: Published work reported that the classifier diagnosed cytomegalovirus status with high specificity and sensitivity.

Remarks on this clone: The target antigen is unknown.

The repertoire was sequenced with immunoSEQ multiplex PCR; TCRdb's copy has only in-frame clones and lacks some. Of 190,000 or so clones in the sample, approximately 80% were seen once. The sample was PBMCs. The origin of this receptor is a woman aged 25-40 years in good health and CMV-seropositive.

The CDR3 loop reads CASSSSGRTDTQYF. The CDR3 bases are TGCGCCAGCAGTTCTAGCGGGAGAACAGATACGCAGTATTTT. The chain employs TRBV10-2 and TRBJ2-3; 10 nucleotides align to TRBD2. V shed 5 bases and J 3 bases; nucleotides not matched to a gene: 2. Germline V gene data show CDR1 as WSHSY and CDR2 as SAAADI. CDR3 size: 14 residues.